This passage covers 28 T cell receptor beta chains from one sample sequenced in a study of graft-versus-host responses after intestinal transplantation. The antigens these receptors bind are not known. Only in-frame clones appear in the TCRdb table, and some are missing; sequencing was by immunoSEQ multiplex PCR. Here the sample spans tens of thousands of clones, 94% being singletons. The sequences come from unstimulated CD4+ T cells sorted from spleen or lymph node cells, collected before transplant. Receptor source: a human donor who was the organ donor for an intestinal transplant.

This sequence joins TRBV6-1 and TRBJ2-5, with TRBD1 matching over 7 bases. Germline V gene data show CDR1 as MNHNS and CDR2 as SASEGT. The CDR3 is 14 amino acids. V was pared by 6 bases and J by 5 bases, with 9 bases of the junction left unmatched. The CDR3 here is CASSGQTQGETQYF. In nucleotides, the CDR3 is TGTGCCAGCAGCGGCCAAACACAGGGGGAGACCCAGTACTTC.

The genes are TRBV2 and TRBJ1-1; no definite D call. CDR3 length: 13 amino acids. Germline V gives CDR1 SNHLY, CDR2 FYNNEI. Trimming took off 4 bases at V and 1 base at J, with 7 bases between the two ends. The DNA of the CDR3 is TGTGCCAGCAGTGTGCTAACGAACACTGAAGCTTTCTTT. Translated: CASSVLTNTEAFF.

This chain links TRBV18 with TRBJ2-3; D ambiguous. The V and J ends lost 5 bases and 3 bases respectively, with 3 bases between them. The germline gives CDR1 KGHSH, CDR2 LQKENI. This CDR3 has 11 residues. The CDR3 sequence is CASSWTDTQYF. CDR3 in DNA: TGTGCCAGCTCATGGACAGATACGCAGTATTTT.

The chain recombines TRBV6-5 with TRBJ1-6, with 8 bases lining up with TRBD1. Looked up from germline, CDR1 is MNHEY and CDR2 is SVGAGI. This CDR3 comprises 13 residues. After removal of 8 bases from V and 6 bases from J, the junction contained 3 bases not matched to a gene. The chain's CDR3 is CASATGGNSPLHF. Written as DNA, the CDR3 is TGTGCCAGCGCCACAGGGGGTAATTCACCCCTCCACTTT.

This clone was observed a single time. This chain links TRBV27 with TRBJ2-1; 8 bases match TRBD1. Germline V gene lookup returns CDR1 MNHEY and CDR2 SMNVEV (reference sequence). CDR3 length: 14 amino acids. The V gene end was trimmed by 1 base and the J gene end by 7 bases; junction bases not matched to a gene: 3. CDR3 region: CASSLFRTGNEQFF. CDR3 in DNA: TGTGCCAGCAGTTTATTTCGGACAGGGAATGAGCAGTTCTTC.

The chain employs TRBV2 and TRBJ1-2; 8 nucleotides line up with TRBD1. Germline CDR1 SNHLY, CDR2 FYNNEI. This CDR3 is 15 amino acids long. J lost 1 base, V lost 2 bases, and 3 bases had no gene match. CDR3 nucleotide sequence: TGTGCCAGCAGTGAAACGGGACAGGTTAACTATGGCTACACCTTC. This sequence encodes CASSETGQVNYGYTF.

The chain recombines TRBV6-5 with TRBJ1-2; TRBD1 might be the D (6 bases). The CDR3 loop spans 13 amino acids. Looked up from germline, CDR1 is MNHEY and CDR2 is SVGAGI. V lost 4 bases, J lost 4 bases, and 10 bases lay in between. The CDR3 is CASSFTGTYGYTF. DNA of the CDR3: TGTGCCAGCAGTTTCACAGGGACCTATGGCTACACCTTC.

The genes are TRBV5-6 and TRBJ1-5; D call uncertain. The CDR3 spans 15 residues. The V end was cut by 0 bases, the J end by 3 bases, with 10 bases between. Germline-derived CDR1 and CDR2 are SGHDT and YYEEEE. As DNA, the CDR3 is TGTGCCAGCAGCTTGGGGTCCATAACCAATCAGCCCCAGCATTTT. Its translation: CASSLGSITNQPQHF.

The CDR3 coding sequence is TGTGCCATCAGTGGAGGGTTTAGCTACGAGCAGTACTTC. Translating it yields CAISGGFSYEQYF. The gene calls are TRBV10-3 and TRBJ2-7; the D gene is possibly TRBD2 (5 bases). Trimming stripped 4 bases from V and 3 bases from J, with 10 bases between. The CDR3 length is 13 residues. CDR1 is ENHRY and CDR2 is SYGVKD in the germline V gene.

Remarks on this clone: Its ends do not fully match the called genes, so a read error is possible. The genes are TRBV5-1 and TRBJ1-1; 7 bases align to TRBD1. The length of the CDR3 is 15 residues. Germline loops: CDR1 SGHRS, CDR2 YFSETQ. The CDR3, as DNA: TGCGCCAGCAGCACCGGACAGGAGTACAACACTGAAGCTTCCTTT. It translates to CASSTGQEYNTEASF.

The rearrangement joins TRBV2 to TRBJ1-2; D unclear. V was trimmed by 6 bases and J by 3 bases, leaving 14 bases between them. Per the germline V gene, CDR1 is SNHLY and CDR2 is FYNNEI. The CDR3 has 14 residues. The CDR3 loop is CASRLRAGDYGYTF. The CDR3 DNA reads as TGTGCCAGCAGACTACGAGCGGGAGACTATGGCTACACCTTC.

The chain recombines TRBV30 with TRBJ2-7; TRBD2 matches at 7 bases. This CDR3 is built from 13 residues. J lost 7 bases, V lost 1 base, and 7 bases had no gene match. The germline V gene has CDR1 GTSNPN and CDR2 SVGIG (reference sequence). The CDR3 DNA is TGTGCCTGGAGTGCACGCCTGGGGGGGGAGCAGTACTTC. Residues: CAWSARLGGEQYF.

This clone was observed a handful of times. The rearrangement links TRBV5-8 to TRBJ1-3, with unresolved D. V was shortened by 1 base and J by 1 base, with 3 bases between the two germline ends. Germline assignment: CDR1 SGHTS and CDR2 YDEGEE. The length of the CDR3 is 13 residues. This chain's CDR3 is CASSLYSGNTIYF. Written as DNA, the CDR3 is TGTGCCAGCAGCTTGTATTCTGGAAACACCATATATTTT.

V is TRBV9 and J is TRBJ1-2, with TRBD1 matching 7 bases. Trimming took 4 bases from V and 2 from J; bases not matched to a gene: 2. Germline V lookup: CDR1 SGDLS, CDR2 YYNGEE. The CDR3 contains 13 residues. CDR3 DNA sequence: TGTGCCAGCAGCATGACAGGGAACTATGGCTACACCTTC. Translating gives CASSMTGNYGYTF.

DNA for the CDR3: TGTGCCAGCTCGGGGGGGACAAAAGAGACCCAGTACTTC. Translation gives CASSGGTKETQYF. The chain is built from TRBV2 and TRBJ2-5, with TRBD2 matching over 8 bases. The V segment lost 8 bases and the J segment 3 bases; nucleotides outside the gene matches: 5. The CDR3 covers 13 residues. Per the germline V gene, CDR1 is SNHLY and CDR2 is FYNNEI.

This clone occurred once. V and J are TRBV5-6 and TRBJ1-2; TRBD1 matches 9 bases. Unmatched junction bases numbered 10, after V lost 4 bases and J lost 6 bases. The germline V gene has CDR1 SGHDT and CDR2 YYEEEE. CDR3 size: 15 residues. In DNA form, the CDR3 reads TGTGCCAGCAGCGAACGGGACAGGGAACTGCATGGCTACACCTTC. Protein sequence: CASSERDRELHGYTF.

The chain recombines TRBV7-2 with TRBJ1-5; D perhaps matches TRBD1 (5 bases). V was cut by 6 bases and J by 4 bases, with 10 bases left in between. The CDR3 runs to 13 residues. CDR1 SGHTA and CDR2 FQGNSA come from the germline V gene. The CDR3 loop is CASSQNRNQPQHF. For the CDR3, the DNA is TGTGCCAGCAGTCAAAACAGGAATCAGCCCCAGCATTTT.

The rearrangement uses TRBV29-1 and TRBJ2-1; weak D call: TRBD1 (6 bases). The V end lost 4 bases, the J end lost 3 bases, and 13 bases lay between the germline ends. Germline V CDR1 and CDR2: SQVTM, ANQGSEA. The CDR3 spans 14 residues. This CDR3 reads CSVAARGDYNEQFF. The CDR3 region has the DNA TGCAGCGTTGCGGCCAGGGGCGACTACAATGAGCAGTTCTTC.

V is TRBV11-2 and J is TRBJ1-6, with 8 bases that match TRBD1. The CDR3 is made up of 15 amino acids. Germline CDR1 is SGHAT and CDR2 is FQNNGV. After removal of 5 bases from V and 10 bases from J, the junction contained 10 bases not matched to a gene. CDR3 DNA sequence: TGTGCCAGCAGCGCAAGGACAGGGCGTTGGTCACCCCTCCACTTT. This translates into CASSARTGRWSPLHF.

This rearrangement joins TRBV7-9 to TRBJ2-7; 7 bases map to TRBD2. J was trimmed by 0 bases and V by 2 bases; bases with no gene match: 4. Germline V gene data show CDR1 as SEHNR and CDR2 as FQNEAQ (reference sequence). The CDR3 sequence is 15 residues long. The CDR3 coding sequence is TGTGCCAGCAGCTTACTGGGGGGGGACTCCTACGAGCAGTACTTC. Its translation: CASSLLGGDSYEQYF. Complete variable domain (other parts from reference TRBV7-9 and TRBJ2-7): DTGVSQNPRHKITKRGQNVTFRCDPISEHNRLYWYRQTLGQGPEFLTYFQNEAQLEKSRLLSDRFSAERPKGSFSTLEIQRTEQGDSAMYLCASSLLGGDSYEQYFGPGTRLTVT.

The J gene is TRBJ1-4, the V gene TRBV6-5; a weak D match, TRBD1 (5 bases). V dropped 0 bases and J dropped 5 bases, with 10 bases sitting between them. This CDR3 contains 15 residues. The V gene's germline CDR1 is MNHEY and CDR2 SVGAGI. CDR3 amino acids: CASSYSRGGNEKLFF. CDR3 in DNA: TGTGCCAGCAGTTACTCGCGTGGGGGAAATGAAAAACTGTTTTTT.

This clone was found once. The chain links TRBV6-5 to TRBJ1-2; a possible D gene is TRBD1 (6 bases). The germline V gene encodes CDR1 MNHEY and CDR2 SVGAGI. Trimming shortened V by 4 bases and J by 1 base, and 10 bases separated the two germline ends. The length of the CDR3 is 14 residues. CDR3 region: CASSSDSYNYGYTF. The DNA for the CDR3 is TGTGCCAGCAGTTCGGACAGTTATAACTATGGCTACACCTTC.

The chain joins TRBV15 to TRBJ1-5; the D gene is possibly TRBD1 (6 bases). The germline CDR1 and CDR2 sequences are LNHNV and YYDKDF (reference sequence). This CDR3 contains 15 residues. V shed 0 bases and J shed 4 bases, with 10 bases lying between them. The CDR3 is CATSREGGTNQPQHF. The CDR3 nucleotides read TGTGCCACCAGCAGAGAGGGGGGCACTAATCAGCCCCAGCATTTT.

V usage is TRBV7-2 and J usage is TRBJ2-1, with D unclear. Trimming took off 1 base at V and 3 bases at J, with 4 bases between the two ends. This CDR3 region has 13 residues. Per germline, CDR1 SGHTA and CDR2 FQGNSA. The CDR3 loop is CASSLVVYNEQFF. The CDR3, as DNA: TGTGCCAGCAGCTTAGTAGTCTACAATGAGCAGTTCTTC.

This clone was picked up one time. CDR3 nucleotides: TGTGCCAGCAGCTATCGACAGGGGGTCGGCGCAGATACGCAGTATTTT. Protein: CASSYRQGVGADTQYF. The chain is built from TRBV7-9 and TRBJ2-3; 9 bases are shared with TRBD1. The germline CDR1 and CDR2 sequences are SEHNR and FQNEAQ (reference sequence). J lost 4 bases, V lost 4 bases, and 9 bases had no gene match. CDR3 length equals 16 residues.

The chain joins TRBV5-4 to TRBJ2-2, with D unclear. The CDR3 has 13 amino acids. The V gene lost 0 bases and the J gene lost 7 bases, with 7 bases spanning the gap. Germline CDR1 and CDR2: SGHNT and YYREEE (reference sequence). The CDR3 here is CASSLGGSGELFF. As DNA, the CDR3 is TGTGCCAGCAGCTTGGGAGGTAGCGGGGAGCTGTTTTTT.

The chain has TRBV18 and TRBJ1-4; a weak D match, TRBD1 (5 bases). The CDR3 is made up of 18 amino acids. V lost 2 bases, J lost 0 bases, and 16 bases lay in between. CDR1 is KGHSH, CDR2 LQKENI, per germline. The DNA of the CDR3 is TGTGCCAGCTCACCAAGATCCGGGACGTCAGCAACTAATGAAAAACTGTTTTTT. This gives the protein CASSPRSGTSATNEKLFF.

J is TRBJ2-1 and V is TRBV7-9; D may be TRBD2 (5 bases). This CDR3 is built from 15 residues. Looked up from germline, CDR1 is SEHNR and CDR2 is FQNEAQ (reference sequence). V was cut by 5 bases and J by 4 bases, with 15 bases left in between. The CDR3 nucleotides are TGTGCCAGCAGCAAGCGGTTGAGCGGATACAATGAGCAGTTCTTC. It codes for CASSKRLSGYNEQFF.